This TCR beta chain came from a study of blood T cells in healthy people across ages. V trimming: 0 bases; J trimming: 9 bases; junction bases outside the gene matches: 6. Germline CDR1 and CDR2: SGDLS and YYNGEE. The CDR3 is 15 amino acids. A J-beta primer mix and a sample-barcoded 5' primer were used in a second PCR of roughly 7 to 12 cycles. MiXCR, run by TCRdb on the 5' RACE reads, gives a single entry per CDR3 protein. The sample has more than 650,000 distinct CDR3 sequences, 20% to 30% seen once. This clonotype was picked up a small number of times. The sample was also reused in another study, on T cells of mothers and their children. That work adds: Added by the second PCR's M1S primer were sample barcodes and 2-4 random nucleotides. It was related mother-child pairs that showed slightly higher overlap than unrelated pairs, without reaching significance.

The rearrangement uses TRBV9 and TRBJ2-5; 12 positions match TRBD2. The TCR sequence derives from a boy aged 5-17 years in good health. The sequenced material came from blood. CDR3 bases: TGTGCCAGCAGCGTAGGGACTAGCGGGGAAACGGCCCAGTACTTC. Its translation is CASSVGTSGETAQYF.